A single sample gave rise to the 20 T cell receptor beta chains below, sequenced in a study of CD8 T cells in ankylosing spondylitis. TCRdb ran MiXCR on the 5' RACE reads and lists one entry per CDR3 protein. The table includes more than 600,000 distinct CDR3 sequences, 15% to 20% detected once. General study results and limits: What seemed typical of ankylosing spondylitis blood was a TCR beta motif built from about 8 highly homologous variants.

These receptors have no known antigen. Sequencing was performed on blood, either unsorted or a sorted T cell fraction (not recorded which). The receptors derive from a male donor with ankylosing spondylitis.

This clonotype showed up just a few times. The CDR3 loop is CASSPWTGAYEQYF. CDR3 DNA sequence: TGTGCCAGCAGTCCCTGGACAGGGGCCTACGAGCAGTACTTC. The chain has TRBV12-3 or TRBV12-4 and TRBJ2-7; TRBD1 matches 9 bases. With 5 bases clipped from V and 2 bases from J, the junction kept 4 bases outside the gene matches. CDR3 size: 14 residues.

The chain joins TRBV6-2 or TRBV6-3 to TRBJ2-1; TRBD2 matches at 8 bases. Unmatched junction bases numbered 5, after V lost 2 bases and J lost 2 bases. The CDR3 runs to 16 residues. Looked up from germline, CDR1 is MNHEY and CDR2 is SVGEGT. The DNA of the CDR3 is TGTGCCAGCAGTTACAGAGCGGGAGCACCCTACAATGAGCAGTTCTTC. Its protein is CASSYRAGAPYNEQFF.

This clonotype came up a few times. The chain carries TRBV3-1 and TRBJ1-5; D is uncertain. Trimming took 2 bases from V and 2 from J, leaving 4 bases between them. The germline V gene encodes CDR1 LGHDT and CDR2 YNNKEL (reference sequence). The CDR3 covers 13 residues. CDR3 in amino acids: CASSQLGNQPQHF. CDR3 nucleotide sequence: TGTGCCAGCAGCCAATTAGGCAATCAGCCCCAGCATTTT. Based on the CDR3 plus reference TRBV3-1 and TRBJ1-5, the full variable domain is DTAVSQTPKYLVTQMGNDKSIKCEQNLGHDTMYWYKQDSKKFLKIMFSYNNKELIINETVPNRFSPKSPDKAHLNLHINSLELGDSAVYFCASSQLGNQPQHFGDGTRLSIL.

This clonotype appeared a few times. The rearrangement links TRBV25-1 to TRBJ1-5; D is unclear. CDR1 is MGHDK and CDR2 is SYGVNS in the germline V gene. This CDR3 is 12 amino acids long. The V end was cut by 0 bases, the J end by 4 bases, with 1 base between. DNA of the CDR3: TGTGCCAGCAGTGAATATAATCAGCCCCAGCATTTT. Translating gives CASSEYNQPQHF.

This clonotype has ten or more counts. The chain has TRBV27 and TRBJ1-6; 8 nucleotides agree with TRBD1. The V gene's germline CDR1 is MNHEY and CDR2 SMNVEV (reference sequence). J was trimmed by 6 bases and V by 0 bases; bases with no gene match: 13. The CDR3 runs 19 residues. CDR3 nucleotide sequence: TGTGCCAGCAGTTTATCAAAAGGAGCAGACAGGGGCCGTAATTCACCCCTCCACTTT. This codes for CASSLSKGADRGRNSPLHF.

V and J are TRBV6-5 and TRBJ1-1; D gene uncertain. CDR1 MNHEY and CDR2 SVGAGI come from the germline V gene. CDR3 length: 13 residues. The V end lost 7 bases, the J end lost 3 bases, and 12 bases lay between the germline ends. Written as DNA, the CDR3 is TGTGCCAGCATCCCGGCTCCGGACACTGAAGCTTTCTTT. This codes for CASIPAPDTEAFF.

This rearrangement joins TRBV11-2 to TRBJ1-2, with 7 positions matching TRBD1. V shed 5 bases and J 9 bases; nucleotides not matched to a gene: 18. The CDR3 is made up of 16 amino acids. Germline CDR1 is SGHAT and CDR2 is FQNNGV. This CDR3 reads CASSPVRTGQGGRYTF. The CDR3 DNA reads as TGTGCCAGCAGCCCCGTGCGGACAGGCCAAGGAGGTCGCTACACCTTC.

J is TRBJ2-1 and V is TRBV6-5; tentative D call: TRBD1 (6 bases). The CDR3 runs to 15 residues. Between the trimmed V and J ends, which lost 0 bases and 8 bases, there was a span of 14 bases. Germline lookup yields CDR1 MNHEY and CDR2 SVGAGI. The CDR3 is CASSYSMQGLDEQFF. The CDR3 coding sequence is TGTGCCAGCAGTTACTCGATGCAGGGGCTGGATGAGCAGTTCTTC.

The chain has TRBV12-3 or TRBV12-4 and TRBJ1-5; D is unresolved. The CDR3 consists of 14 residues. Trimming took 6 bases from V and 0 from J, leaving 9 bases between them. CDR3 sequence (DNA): TGTGCCAGCAGGCCCAACAGTAGCAATCAGCCCCAGCATTTT. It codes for CASRPNSSNQPQHF.

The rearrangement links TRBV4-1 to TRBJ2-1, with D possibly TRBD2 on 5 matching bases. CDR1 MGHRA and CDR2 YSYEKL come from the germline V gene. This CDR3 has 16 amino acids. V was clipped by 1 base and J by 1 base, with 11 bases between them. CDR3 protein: CASSQGGSGSYNEQFF. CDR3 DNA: TGCGCCAGCAGCCAAGGAGGGAGCGGTTCCTACAATGAGCAGTTCTTC.

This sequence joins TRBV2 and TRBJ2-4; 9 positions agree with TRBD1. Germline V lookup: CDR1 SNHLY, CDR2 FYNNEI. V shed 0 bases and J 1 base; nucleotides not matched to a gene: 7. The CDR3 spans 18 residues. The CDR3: CASSEAPGQGFAKNIQYF. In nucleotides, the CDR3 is TGTGCCAGCAGTGAAGCACCGGGACAGGGATTTGCCAAAAACATTCAGTACTTC. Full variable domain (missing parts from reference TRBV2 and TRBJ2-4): EPEVTQTPSHQVTQMGQEVILRCVPISNHLYFYWYRQILGQKVEFLVSFYNNEISEKSEIFDDQFSVERPDGSNFTLKIRSTKLEDSAMYFCASSEAPGQGFAKNIQYFGAGTRLSVL.

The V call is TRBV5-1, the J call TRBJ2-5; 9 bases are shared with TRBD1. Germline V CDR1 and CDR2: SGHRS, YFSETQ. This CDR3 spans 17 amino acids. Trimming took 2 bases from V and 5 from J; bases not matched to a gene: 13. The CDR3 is CASSFRTGQGSLETQYF. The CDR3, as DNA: TGCGCCAGCAGCTTTAGAACCGGACAGGGGAGCTTGGAGACCCAGTACTTC.

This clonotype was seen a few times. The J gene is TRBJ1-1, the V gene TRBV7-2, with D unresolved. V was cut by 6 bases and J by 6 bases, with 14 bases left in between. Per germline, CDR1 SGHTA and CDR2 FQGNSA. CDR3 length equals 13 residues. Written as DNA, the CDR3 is TGTGCCAGCAGAACAGTACTCGTTTCTGAAGCTTTCTTT. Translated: CASRTVLVSEAFF. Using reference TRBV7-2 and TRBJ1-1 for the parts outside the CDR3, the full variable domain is GAGVSQSPSNKVTEKGKDVELRCDPISGHTALYWYRQSLGQGLEFLIYFQGNSAPDKSGLPSDRFSAERTGGSVSTLTIQRTQQEDSAVYLCASRTVLVSEAFFGQGTRLTVV.

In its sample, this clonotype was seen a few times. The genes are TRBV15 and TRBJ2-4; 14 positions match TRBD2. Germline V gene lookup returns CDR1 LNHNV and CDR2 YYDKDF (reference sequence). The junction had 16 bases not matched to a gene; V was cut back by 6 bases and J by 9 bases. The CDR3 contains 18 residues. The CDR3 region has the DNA TGTGCCACCAGAGGAGGACTTGGGACTAGCGGGAGAGGGACCATTCAGTACTTC. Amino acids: CATRGGLGTSGRGTIQYF.

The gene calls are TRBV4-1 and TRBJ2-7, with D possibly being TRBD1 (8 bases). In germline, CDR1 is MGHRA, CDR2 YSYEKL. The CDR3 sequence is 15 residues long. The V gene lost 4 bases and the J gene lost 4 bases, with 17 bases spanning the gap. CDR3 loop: CASSPSGGQEYEQYF. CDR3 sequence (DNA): TGCGCCAGCAGCCCCTCGGGGGGACAGGAATACGAGCAGTACTTC.

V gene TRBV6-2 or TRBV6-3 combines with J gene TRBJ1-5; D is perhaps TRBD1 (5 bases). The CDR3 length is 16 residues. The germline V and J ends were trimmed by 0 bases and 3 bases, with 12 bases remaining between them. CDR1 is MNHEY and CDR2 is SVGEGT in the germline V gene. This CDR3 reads CASSYSNRGDNQPQHF. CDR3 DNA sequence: TGTGCCAGCAGTTACTCGAATCGGGGGGACAATCAGCCCCAGCATTTT.

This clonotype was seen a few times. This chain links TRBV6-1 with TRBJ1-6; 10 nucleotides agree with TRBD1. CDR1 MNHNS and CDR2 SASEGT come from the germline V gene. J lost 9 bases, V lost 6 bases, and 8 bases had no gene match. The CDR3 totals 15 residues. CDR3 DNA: TGTGCCAGCAGAACGTCCCGGGACAGGGGTTCACCCCTCCACTTT. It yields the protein CASRTSRDRGSPLHF.

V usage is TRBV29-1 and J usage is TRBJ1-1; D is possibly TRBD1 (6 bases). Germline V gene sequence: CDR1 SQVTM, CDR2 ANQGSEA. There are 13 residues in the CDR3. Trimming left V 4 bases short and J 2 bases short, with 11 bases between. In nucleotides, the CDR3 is TGCAGCGTTGGACAGGACCCCAACACTGAAGCTTTCTTT. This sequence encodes CSVGQDPNTEAFF.

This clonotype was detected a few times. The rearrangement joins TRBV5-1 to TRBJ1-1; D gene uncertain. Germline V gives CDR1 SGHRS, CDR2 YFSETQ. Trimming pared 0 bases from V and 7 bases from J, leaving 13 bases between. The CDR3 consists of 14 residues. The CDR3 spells CASSLEAGRGEAFF. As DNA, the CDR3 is TGCGCCAGCAGCTTGGAGGCAGGCCGCGGTGAAGCTTTCTTT.

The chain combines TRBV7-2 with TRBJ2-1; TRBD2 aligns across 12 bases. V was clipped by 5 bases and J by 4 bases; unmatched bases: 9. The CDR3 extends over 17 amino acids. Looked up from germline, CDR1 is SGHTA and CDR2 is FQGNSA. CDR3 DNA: TGTGCCAGCAGCCCCTACCGGCTAGCGGGAGGGTACAATGAGCAGTTCTTC. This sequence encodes CASSPYRLAGGYNEQFF.